The 21 T cell receptor beta chains reported below all come from one sample, sequenced in a study of Ad26.COV2.S vaccination and SARS-CoV-2 variants. Regarding treatment: around 19 received Ad26.COV2.S at low or high dose, single or two shots; 5 received placebo; per-sample allocation not given. Sample collection was performed on day 63 after the first vaccine or placebo injection. This table comes from immunoSEQ multiplex PCR, and its TCRdb copy is limited to in-frame clones, with some not included. The profile shows around 310,000 clones, roughly 90% of them singletons. The sequences come from peripheral blood, collected in a trial of Ad26.COV2.S vaccine versus placebo. The source is a person between 18 and 65 years old who received the Ad26.COV2.S COVID-19 vaccine or a placebo.

The CDR3 protein is CAGRQGGTNEKLFF. The DNA of the CDR3 is TGTGCCGGCCGGCAGGGTGGAACTAATGAAAAACTGTTTTTT. J is TRBJ1-4 and V is TRBV30; perhaps TRBD1 as D (5 bases). Trimming removed 8 bases at V and 1 base at J, with 14 bases between. The CDR3 is 14 amino acids. Germline lookup yields CDR1 GTSNPN and CDR2 SVGIG (reference sequence).

This CDR3 is CASSHPGRTYGYTF. CDR3 DNA: TGCGCCAGCAGCCACCCGGGACGGACCTATGGCTACACCTTC. The chain uses TRBV4-3 and TRBJ1-2; D perhaps matches TRBD1 (5 bases). Trimming took 3 bases from V and 4 from J, leaving 12 bases between them. Germline assignment: CDR1 LGHNA and CDR2 YSLEER. The CDR3 covers 14 residues.

V gene TRBV5-1 combines with J gene TRBJ1-3; possibly TRBD1 for D (6 bases). Looked up from germline, CDR1 is SGHRS and CDR2 is YFSETQ. The CDR3 loop spans 16 amino acids. The V gene lost 3 bases and the J gene lost 2 bases, with 15 bases spanning the gap. The CDR3 region is CASSSDTGPPGNTIYF. In DNA form, the CDR3 reads TGCGCCAGCAGCTCGGATACAGGGCCCCCTGGAAACACCATATATTTT. Full variable domain (missing parts from reference TRBV5-1 and TRBJ1-3): KAGVTQTPRYLIKTRGQQVTLSCSPISGHRSVSWYQQTPGQGLQFLFEYFSETQRNKGNFPGRFSGRQFSNSRSEMNVSTLELGDSALYLCASSSDTGPPGNTIYFGEGSWLTVV.

This clone was picked up one time. V gene TRBV4-2 combines with J gene TRBJ1-1; no clear D. Deletions cut 3 bases from V and 3 bases from J, with 14 bases between. This CDR3 is 15 amino acids long. CDR1 and CDR2 from the germline V gene are LGHNA and YNFKEQ. In DNA, the CDR3 is TGTGCCAGCAGCCAGGATCCAACGGGGTACACTGAAGCTTTCTTT. Translation gives CASSQDPTGYTEAFF.

This chain joins TRBV29-1 and TRBJ2-1; 8 bases map to TRBD2. V lost 6 bases to trimming and J lost 9 bases; unmatched junction nucleotides: 19. CDR3 length: 16 residues. Germline CDR1 reads SQVTM; CDR2 reads ANQGSEA. The DNA of the CDR3 is TGCAGCGTGATAACCTCTTCCGGGACTAGGGAACGTGAGCAGTTCTTC. Translation gives CSVITSSGTREREQFF.

This chain links TRBV6-6 with TRBJ2-2; D is unclear. This CDR3 spans 13 amino acids. Germline V gene sequence: CDR1 MNHNY, CDR2 SVGAGI (reference sequence). V gave up 0 bases and J gave up 5 bases, with 4 bases separating them. This chain's CDR3 is CASSYSRTGELFF. DNA of the CDR3: TGTGCCAGCAGTTACTCGCGGACCGGGGAGCTGTTTTTT.

The V gene is TRBV7-2, the J gene TRBJ2-1, with D uncertain. Trimming shortened V by 3 bases and J by 7 bases, and 7 bases separated the two germline ends. Germline assignment: CDR1 SGHTA and CDR2 FQGNSA. The CDR3 consists of 12 residues. CDR3 bases: TGTGCCAGCAGCTTCTTTCCGAATGAGCAGTTCTTC. It encodes CASSFFPNEQFF.

Written as DNA, the CDR3 is TGTGCCAGCAGGACCGGGACAGGGGTCAATGAGCAGTTCTTC. This sequence encodes CASRTGTGVNEQFF. The chain is built from TRBV2 and TRBJ2-1; 10 bases agree with TRBD1. Trimming at V came to 6 bases and at J to 6 bases, leaving 5 bases not matched to a gene. CDR1 is SNHLY and CDR2 is FYNNEI in the germline V gene. CDR3 size: 14 residues.

This clone was picked up a small number of times. The gene calls are TRBV6-6 and TRBJ1-4, with D tentatively TRBD1 (6 bases). This CDR3 region has 13 residues. CDR1 and CDR2 (germline): MNHNY, SVGAGI (reference sequence). V was cut by 0 bases and J by 13 bases, with 12 bases left in between. The CDR3 DNA follows: TGTGCCAGCAGTTACTCGGGAAGGGGGAGACTGTTTTTT. As protein: CASSYSGRGRLFF.

The chain recombines TRBV15 with TRBJ2-3; 10 nucleotides line up with TRBD1. The CDR3 totals 18 residues. Trimming at V came to 0 bases and at J to 3 bases, leaving 9 bases not matched to a gene. Germline V CDR1 and CDR2: LNHNV, YYDKDF (reference sequence). CDR3 sequence reads: CATSRDHPGDRGTDTQYF. The CDR3 region has the DNA TGTGCCACCAGCAGAGATCATCCGGGGGACAGGGGAACAGATACGCAGTATTTT.

The chain has TRBV4-1 and TRBJ1-1; D is ambiguous. The germline V gene has CDR1 MGHRA and CDR2 YSYEKL. Trimming took 5 bases from V and 2 from J, leaving 15 bases between them. The CDR3 runs 15 residues. The CDR3 DNA sequence: TGCGCCAGCAGCGGTCAAGGCAGGTCCAACACTGAAGCTTTCTTT. This sequence encodes CASSGQGRSNTEAFF.

The chain is built from TRBV7-9 and TRBJ1-1, with a possible D match to TRBD1 (5 bases). V gave up 1 base and J gave up 2 bases, with 11 bases separating them. The germline CDR1 and CDR2 sequences are SEHNR and FQNEAQ (reference sequence). The CDR3 contains 15 residues. The CDR3 here is CASSLGWGSNTEAFF. CDR3 nucleotides: TGTGCCAGCAGCTTAGGATGGGGGTCTAACACTGAAGCTTTCTTT.

The chain links TRBV6-2 or TRBV6-3 to TRBJ1-4, with no clear D. V was pared by 6 bases and J by 0 bases, with 8 bases between. This CDR3 has 14 residues. Germline-derived CDR1 and CDR2 are MNHEY and SVGEGT. CDR3 coding DNA: TGTGCCAGCAGCTATGGGACAACTAATGAAAAACTGTTTTTT. The encoded protein is CASSYGTTNEKLFF.

The chain joins TRBV4-1 to TRBJ2-1, with D tentatively TRBD1 (6 bases). V was trimmed by 1 base and J by 10 bases, leaving 8 bases between them. Germline CDR1 and CDR2: MGHRA and YSYEKL. CDR3 length equals 12 residues. CDR3 in DNA: TGCGCCAGCAGCCAAGTCGGGACAGAGCAGTTCTTC. Its protein product is CASSQVGTEQFF.

This rearrangement joins TRBV7-2 to TRBJ2-2; no reliable D call. Trimming took off 5 bases at V and 0 bases at J, with 13 bases between the two ends. The germline V gene encodes CDR1 SGHTA and CDR2 FQGNSA. The CDR3 is 16 residues long. CDR3: CASSPRPVTNTGELFF. DNA for the CDR3: TGTGCCAGCAGCCCCAGACCAGTTACGAACACCGGGGAGCTGTTTTTT.

The chain uses TRBV19 and TRBJ1-1; weak D call: TRBD1 (5 bases). Trimming removed 3 bases from V and 7 bases from J, with 15 bases in between. The CDR3 is 14 amino acids. Germline V lookup: CDR1 LNHDA, CDR2 SQIVND (reference sequence). CDR3 in DNA: TGTGCCAGTAGTATCACCGGGACGGATTGTGAAGCTTTCTTT. This encodes CASSITGTDCEAFF.

This rearrangement joins TRBV19 to TRBJ1-3; D gene ambiguous. Germline-derived CDR1 and CDR2 are LNHDA and SQIVND (reference sequence). The germline V and J ends were trimmed by 1 base and 0 bases, with 10 bases remaining between them. The length of the CDR3 is 16 residues. CDR3 loop: CASSIGNGYSGNTIYF. DNA of the CDR3: TGTGCCAGTAGTATAGGGAACGGATACTCTGGAAACACCATATATTTT. The full variable domain, completed using reference TRBV19 and TRBJ1-3, is DGGITQSPKYLFRKEGQNVTLSCEQNLNHDAMYWYRQDPGQGLRLIYYSQIVNDFQKGDIAEGYSVSREKKESFPLTVTSAQKNPTAFYLCASSIGNGYSGNTIYFGEGSWLTVV.

This clone was seen once. The V and J genes are TRBV7-7 and TRBJ2-1; D unclear. CDR3 length: 15 amino acids. Trimming left V 8 bases short and J 0 bases short, with 14 bases between. Germline values: CDR1 SSHAT, CDR2 FNYEAQ (reference sequence). The DNA for the CDR3 is TGTGCCAGCGCCGTAGTCCAGAGCTCCTACAATGAGCAGTTCTTC. Protein sequence: CASAVVQSSYNEQFF. The entire variable domain, with the rest obtained from reference TRBV7-7 and TRBJ2-1, is as follows: GAGVSQSPRYKVTKRGQDVTLRCDPISSHATLYWYQQALGQGPEFLTYFNYEAQPDKSGLPSDRFSAERPEGSISTLTIQRTEQRDSAMYRCASAVVQSSYNEQFFGPGTRLTVL.

The chain is built from TRBV3-1 (or the pseudogene TRBV3-2) and TRBJ2-7, with TRBD2 matching over 8 bases. V lost 2 bases, J lost 2 bases, and 14 bases stayed unmatched. This CDR3 is built from 18 residues. Germline assignment: CDR1 LGHDT and CDR2 YNNKEL (reference sequence). DNA of the CDR3: TGTGCCAGCAGCCAACACAACCTTAGCGGGGAGATGACCTACGAGCAGTACTTC. The encoded protein is CASSQHNLSGEMTYEQYF.

The V call is TRBV18, the J call TRBJ1-5; D remains unclear. The V gene lost 6 bases and the J gene lost 1 base, with 13 bases spanning the gap. The CDR3 runs to 15 residues. The germline V gene has CDR1 KGHSH and CDR2 LQKENI. CDR3 region: CASSLASISNQPQHF. The CDR3 DNA follows: TGTGCCAGCTCCCTGGCTTCAATAAGCAATCAGCCCCAGCATTTT.

V gene TRBV3-1 (or the pseudogene TRBV3-2) combines with J gene TRBJ1-2; D is unresolved. The CDR3 has 13 amino acids. Trimming pared 6 bases from V and 1 base from J, leaving 9 bases between. CDR1 is LGHDT and CDR2 is YNNKEL in the germline V gene (reference sequence). CDR3 sequence: CASSALSNYGYTF. DNA of the CDR3: TGTGCCAGCAGTGCCTTGAGTAACTATGGCTACACCTTC.